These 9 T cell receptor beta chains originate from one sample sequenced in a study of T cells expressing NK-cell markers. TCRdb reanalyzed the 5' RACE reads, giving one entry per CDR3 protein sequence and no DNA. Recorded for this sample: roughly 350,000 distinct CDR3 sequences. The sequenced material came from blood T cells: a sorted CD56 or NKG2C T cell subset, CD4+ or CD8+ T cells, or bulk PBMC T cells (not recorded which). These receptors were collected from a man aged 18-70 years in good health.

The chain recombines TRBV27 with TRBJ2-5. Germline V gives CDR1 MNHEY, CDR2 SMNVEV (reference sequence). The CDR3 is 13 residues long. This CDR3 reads CASRPRPQETQYF.

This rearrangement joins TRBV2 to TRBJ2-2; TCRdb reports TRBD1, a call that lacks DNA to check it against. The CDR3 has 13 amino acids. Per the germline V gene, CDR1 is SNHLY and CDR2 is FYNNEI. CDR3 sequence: CASSRRETGELFF.

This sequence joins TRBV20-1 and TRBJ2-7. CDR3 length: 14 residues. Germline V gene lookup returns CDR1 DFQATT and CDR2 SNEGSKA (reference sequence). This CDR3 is CSAADETPLYEQYF.

CDR3 amino acids: CASSEDSEQYF. J is TRBJ2-7 and V is TRBV5-1; checking the TCRdb D call of TRBD1 is not possible without DNA. Germline V CDR1 and CDR2: SGHRS, YFSETQ. This CDR3 has 11 amino acids.

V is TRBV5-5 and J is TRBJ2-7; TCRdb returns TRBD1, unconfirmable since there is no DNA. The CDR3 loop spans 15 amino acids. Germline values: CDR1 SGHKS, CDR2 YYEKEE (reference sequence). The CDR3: CASSQGQGGLYEQYF.

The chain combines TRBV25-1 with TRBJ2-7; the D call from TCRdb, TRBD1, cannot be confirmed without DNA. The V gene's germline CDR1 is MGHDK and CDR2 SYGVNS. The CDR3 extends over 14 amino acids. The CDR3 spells CASSEYLTGGEIYF.

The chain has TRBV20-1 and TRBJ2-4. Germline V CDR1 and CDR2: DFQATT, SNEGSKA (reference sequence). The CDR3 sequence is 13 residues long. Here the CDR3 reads CSARDWSKNIQYF.

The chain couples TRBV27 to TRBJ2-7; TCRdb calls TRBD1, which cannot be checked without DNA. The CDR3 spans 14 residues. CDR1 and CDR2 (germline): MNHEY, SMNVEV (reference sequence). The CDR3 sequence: CASTPWIPTYEQYF.

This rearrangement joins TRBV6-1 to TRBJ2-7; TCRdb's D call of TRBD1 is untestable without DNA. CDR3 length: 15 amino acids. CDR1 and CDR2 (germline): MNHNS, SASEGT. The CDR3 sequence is CASSPSRDTFYEQYF.